These T cell receptor beta chains were read from a single sample in a study of blood T cell repertoires in COVID-19. TCRdb's copy holds only in-frame clones and misses some; the assay was immunoSEQ multiplex PCR. There are more than 150,000 clones in the sample; roughly 76% occur only once, and 9% to 15% lies in the top ten. Sequencing used peripheral blood. The receptors originated from a woman older than 75 with COVID-19, enrolled during active disease. CDR3s include the opening cysteine and the closing phenylalanine or tryptophan. Each record gives: V gene, J gene, CDR3 protein.

>TRBV19|TRBJ2-7
CASSASGRAFYEQYF
>TRBV7-8|TRBJ2-5
CASRNGQLAGVETQYF
>TRBV28|TRBJ2-7
CASSWGLAGAPFYEQYF
>TRBV12-3/TRBV12-4|TRBJ1-4
CASSLGGSLKLFF
>TRBV18|TRBJ2-2
CASSPSAPRQAIGELFF
>TRBV6-6|TRBJ2-2
CASSLLQGTNTGELFF
>TRBV11-2|TRBJ2-7
CASSLGLAAPYEQYF
>TRBV13|TRBJ1-1
CASTNRGSTEAFF
>TRBV28|TRBJ2-7
CASSFRTQNLYEQYF
>TRBV28|TRBJ2-1
CASSPLDEQFF
>TRBV5-4|TRBJ2-3
CASSLALGRGASTDTQYF
>TRBV28|TRBJ1-6
CASSWGRGSNSPLHF
>TRBV29-1|TRBJ2-3
CSVLPGGRTDTQYF
>TRBV5-1|TRBJ2-7
CASSLAAGQGTYEQYF
>TRBV5-6|TRBJ2-1
CASSLAWTGSYNEQFF
>TRBV19|TRBJ1-4
CASRRTVNEKLFF
>TRBV27|TRBJ1-5
CASSLSKVGGQPQHF
>TRBV24-1|TRBJ2-2
CATSDSSRGTGELFF
>TRBV5-4|TRBJ2-2
CASSSDRGMHTGELFF
>TRBV5-4|TRBJ2-2
CASSPGTGNTGELFF
>TRBV3-1/TRBV3-2|TRBJ2-7
CASSQVPGLTDEQYF
>TRBV6-5|TRBJ1-2
CASSSGPLGGYTF
>TRBV11-3|TRBJ2-1
CASSLVAGRNEQFF
>TRBV2|TRBJ1-4
CAIAGVQEKLFF
>TRBV28|TRBJ1-1
CASRRRSGAGTEAFF
>TRBV5-4|TRBJ2-5
CASSGDRGRETQYF
>TRBV29-1|TRBJ1-1
CSVEAGGSGTEAFF
>TRBV29-1|TRBJ2-2
CSVRQGADTGELFF
>TRBV5-6|TRBJ1-1
CASSLEWHMNTEAFF
>TRBV7-9|TRBJ2-5
CASSPPGAQYF